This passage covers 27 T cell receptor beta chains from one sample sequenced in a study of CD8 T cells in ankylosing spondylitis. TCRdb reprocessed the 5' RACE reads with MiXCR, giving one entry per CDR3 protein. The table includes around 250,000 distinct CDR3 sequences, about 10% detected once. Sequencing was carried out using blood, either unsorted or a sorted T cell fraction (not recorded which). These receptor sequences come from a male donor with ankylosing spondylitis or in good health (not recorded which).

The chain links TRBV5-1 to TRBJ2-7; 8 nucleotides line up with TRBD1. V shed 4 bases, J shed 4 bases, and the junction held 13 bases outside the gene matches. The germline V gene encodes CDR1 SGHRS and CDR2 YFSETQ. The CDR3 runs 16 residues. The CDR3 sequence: CASSTQGAGGGYEQYF. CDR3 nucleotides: TGCGCCAGCAGCACCCAGGGGGCAGGGGGCGGGTACGAGCAGTACTTC.

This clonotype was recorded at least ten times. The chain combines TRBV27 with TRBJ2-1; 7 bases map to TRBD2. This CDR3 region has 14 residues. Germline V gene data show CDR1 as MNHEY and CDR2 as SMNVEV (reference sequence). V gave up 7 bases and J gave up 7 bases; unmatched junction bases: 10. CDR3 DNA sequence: TGTGCCAGCATTTCGCATGGGGAGGGGAATGAGCAGTTCTTC. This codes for CASISHGEGNEQFF.

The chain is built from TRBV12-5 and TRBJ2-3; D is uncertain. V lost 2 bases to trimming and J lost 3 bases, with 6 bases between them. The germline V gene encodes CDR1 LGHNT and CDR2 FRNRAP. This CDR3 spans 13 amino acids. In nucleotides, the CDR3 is TGTGCTAGTGGTTTGTGGATGACAGATACGCAGTATTTT. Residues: CASGLWMTDTQYF.

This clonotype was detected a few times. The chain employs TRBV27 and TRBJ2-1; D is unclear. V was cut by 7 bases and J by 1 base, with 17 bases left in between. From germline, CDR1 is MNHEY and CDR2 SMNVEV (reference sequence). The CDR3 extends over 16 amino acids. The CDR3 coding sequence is TGTGCCAGCACGCCAGGCCCCTATGATTCCTACAATGAGCAGTTCTTC. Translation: CASTPGPYDSYNEQFF.

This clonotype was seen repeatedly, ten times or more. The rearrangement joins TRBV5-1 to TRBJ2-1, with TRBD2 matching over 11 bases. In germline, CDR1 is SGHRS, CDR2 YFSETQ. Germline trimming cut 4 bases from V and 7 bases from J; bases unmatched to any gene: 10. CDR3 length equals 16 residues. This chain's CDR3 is CASSPEPGLAENEQFF. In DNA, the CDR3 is TGCGCCAGCAGCCCTGAACCGGGACTAGCGGAGAATGAGCAGTTCTTC. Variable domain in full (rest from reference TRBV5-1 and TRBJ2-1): KAGVTQTPRYLIKTRGQQVTLSCSPISGHRSVSWYQQTPGQGLQFLFEYFSETQRNKGNFPGRFSGRQFSNSRSEMNVSTLELGDSALYLCASSPEPGLAENEQFFGPGTRLTVL.

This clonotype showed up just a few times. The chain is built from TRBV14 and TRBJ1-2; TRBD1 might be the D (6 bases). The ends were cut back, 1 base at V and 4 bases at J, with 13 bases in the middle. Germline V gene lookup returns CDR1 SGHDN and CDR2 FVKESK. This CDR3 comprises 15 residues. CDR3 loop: CASSQVFTGLYGYTF. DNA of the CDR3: TGTGCCAGCAGCCAAGTATTTACAGGGCTCTATGGCTACACCTTC.

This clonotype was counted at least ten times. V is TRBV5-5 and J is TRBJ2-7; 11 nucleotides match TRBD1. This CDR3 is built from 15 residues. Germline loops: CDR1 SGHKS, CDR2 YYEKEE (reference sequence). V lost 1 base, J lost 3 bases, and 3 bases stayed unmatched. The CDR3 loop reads CASSLTDRGLYEQYF. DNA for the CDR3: TGTGCCAGCAGCTTGACGGACAGGGGGCTCTACGAGCAGTACTTC.

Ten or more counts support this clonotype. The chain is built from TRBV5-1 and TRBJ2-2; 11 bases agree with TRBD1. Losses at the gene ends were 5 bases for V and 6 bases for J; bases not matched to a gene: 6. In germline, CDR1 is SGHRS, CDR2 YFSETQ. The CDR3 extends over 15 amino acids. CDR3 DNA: TGCGCCAGCAGTTCACGGACAGGGGGCCCCGGGGAGCTGTTTTTT. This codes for CASSSRTGGPGELFF.

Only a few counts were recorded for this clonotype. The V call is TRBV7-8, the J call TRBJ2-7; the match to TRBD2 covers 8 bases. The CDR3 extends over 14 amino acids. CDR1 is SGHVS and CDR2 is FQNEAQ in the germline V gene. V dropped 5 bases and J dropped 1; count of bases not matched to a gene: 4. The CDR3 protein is CASSGLAKSYEQYF. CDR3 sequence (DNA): TGTGCCAGCAGCGGACTAGCCAAGTCCTACGAGCAGTACTTC.

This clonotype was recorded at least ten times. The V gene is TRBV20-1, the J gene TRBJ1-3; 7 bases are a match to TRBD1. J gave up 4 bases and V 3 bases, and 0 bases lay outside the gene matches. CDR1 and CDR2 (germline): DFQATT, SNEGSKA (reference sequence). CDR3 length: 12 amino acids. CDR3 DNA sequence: TGCAGTGCTAGGACAGGGGGAAACACCATATATTTT. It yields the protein CSARTGGNTIYF.

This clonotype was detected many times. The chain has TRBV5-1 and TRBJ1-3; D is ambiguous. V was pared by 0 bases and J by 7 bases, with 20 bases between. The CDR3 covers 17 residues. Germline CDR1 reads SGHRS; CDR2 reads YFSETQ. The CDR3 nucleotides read TGCGCCAGCAGCTTGGCCGGGGTGCCCGGTGGCGGGAACACCATATATTTT. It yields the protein CASSLAGVPGGGNTIYF. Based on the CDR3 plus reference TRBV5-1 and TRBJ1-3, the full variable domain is KAGVTQTPRYLIKTRGQQVTLSCSPISGHRSVSWYQQTPGQGLQFLFEYFSETQRNKGNFPGRFSGRQFSNSRSEMNVSTLELGDSALYLCASSLAGVPGGGNTIYFGEGSWLTVV.

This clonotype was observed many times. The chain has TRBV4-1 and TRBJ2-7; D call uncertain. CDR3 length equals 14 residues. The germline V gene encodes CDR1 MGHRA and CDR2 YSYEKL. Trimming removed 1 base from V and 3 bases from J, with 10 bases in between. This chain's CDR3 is CASSQAAVGYEQYF. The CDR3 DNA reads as TGCGCCAGCAGCCAAGCTGCGGTCGGCTACGAGCAGTACTTC.

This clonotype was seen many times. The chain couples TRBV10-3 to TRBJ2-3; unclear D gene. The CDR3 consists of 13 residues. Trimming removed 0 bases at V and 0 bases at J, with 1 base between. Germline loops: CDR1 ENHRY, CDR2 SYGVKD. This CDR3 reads CAISESSTDTQYF. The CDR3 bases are TGTGCCATCAGTGAGTCTAGCACAGATACGCAGTATTTT.

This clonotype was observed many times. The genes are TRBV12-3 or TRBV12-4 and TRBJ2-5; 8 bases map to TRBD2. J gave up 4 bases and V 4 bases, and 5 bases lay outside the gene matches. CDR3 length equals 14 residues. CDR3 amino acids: CASSSILAGETQYF. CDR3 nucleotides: TGTGCCAGCAGTTCGATCCTAGCGGGAGAGACCCAGTACTTC.

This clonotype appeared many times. The chain's CDR3 is CASSYSGVGNTIYF. The CDR3 DNA reads TGTGCCAGCAGTTATTCGGGGGTTGGAAACACCATATATTTT. The chain has TRBV6-5 and TRBJ1-3; possible D gene TRBD1, 5 bases. Germline-derived CDR1 and CDR2 are MNHEY and SVGAGI. The CDR3 is 14 amino acids. Between the trimmed V and J ends, which lost 3 bases and 3 bases, there was a span of 9 bases.

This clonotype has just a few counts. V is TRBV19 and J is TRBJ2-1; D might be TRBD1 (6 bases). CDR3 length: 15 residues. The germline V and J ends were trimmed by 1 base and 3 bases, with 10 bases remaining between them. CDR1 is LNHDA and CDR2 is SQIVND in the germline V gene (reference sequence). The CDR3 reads CASSIGRGFYNEQFF. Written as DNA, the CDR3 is TGTGCCAGTAGTATAGGAAGGGGGTTCTACAATGAGCAGTTCTTC.

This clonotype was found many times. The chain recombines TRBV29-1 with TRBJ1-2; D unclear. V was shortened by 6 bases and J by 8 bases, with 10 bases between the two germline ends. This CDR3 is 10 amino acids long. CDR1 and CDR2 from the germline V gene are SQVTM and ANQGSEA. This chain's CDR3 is CSVTGRGYTF. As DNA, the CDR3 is TGCAGCGTGACGGGCCGGGGCTACACCTTC.

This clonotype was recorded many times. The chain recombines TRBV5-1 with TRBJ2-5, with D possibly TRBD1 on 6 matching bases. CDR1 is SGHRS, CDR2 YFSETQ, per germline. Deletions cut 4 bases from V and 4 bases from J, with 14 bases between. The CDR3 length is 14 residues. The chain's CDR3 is CASSLRQVGETQYF. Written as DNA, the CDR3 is TGCGCCAGCAGCCTCCGACAGGTTGGAGAGACCCAGTACTTC.

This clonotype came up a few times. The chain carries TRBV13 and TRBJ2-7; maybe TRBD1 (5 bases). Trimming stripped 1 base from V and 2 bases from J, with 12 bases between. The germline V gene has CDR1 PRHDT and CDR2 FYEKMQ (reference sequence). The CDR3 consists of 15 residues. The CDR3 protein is CASSLEGANTYEQYF. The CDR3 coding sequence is TGTGCCAGCAGCTTAGAAGGGGCGAACACCTACGAGCAGTACTTC.

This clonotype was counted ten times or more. The DNA of the CDR3 is TGCGCCAGCAGCTTGGGGTCCAGGGAACCAGTCTACGAGCAGTACTTC. It yields the protein CASSLGSREPVYEQYF. This chain links TRBV5-1 with TRBJ2-7; a possible D gene is TRBD1 (5 bases). Germline assignment: CDR1 SGHRS and CDR2 YFSETQ. The CDR3 has 16 residues. Trimming removed 0 bases at V and 3 bases at J, with 16 bases between.

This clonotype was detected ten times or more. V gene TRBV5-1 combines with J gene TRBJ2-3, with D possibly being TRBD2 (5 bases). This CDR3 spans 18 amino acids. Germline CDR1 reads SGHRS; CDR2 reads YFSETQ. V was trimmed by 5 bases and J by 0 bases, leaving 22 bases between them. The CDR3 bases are TGCGCCAGCAGACCGGCGGGTATGAGAACCGATAGCACAGATACGCAGTATTTT. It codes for CASRPAGMRTDSTDTQYF.

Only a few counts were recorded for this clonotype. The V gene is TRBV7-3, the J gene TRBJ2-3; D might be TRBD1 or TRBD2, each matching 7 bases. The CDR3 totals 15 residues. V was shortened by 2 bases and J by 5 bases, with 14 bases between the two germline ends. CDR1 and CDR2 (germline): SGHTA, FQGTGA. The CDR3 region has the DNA TGTGCCAGCAGCTTACAGGGGGGGCGGGAAGATACGCAGTATTTT. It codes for CASSLQGGREDTQYF.

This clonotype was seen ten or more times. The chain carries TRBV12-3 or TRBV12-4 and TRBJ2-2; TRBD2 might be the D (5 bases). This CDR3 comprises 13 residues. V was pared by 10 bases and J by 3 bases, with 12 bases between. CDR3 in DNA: TGTGCCACCTCCGCGGGTTACACCGGGGAGCTGTTTTTT. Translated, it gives CATSAGYTGELFF.

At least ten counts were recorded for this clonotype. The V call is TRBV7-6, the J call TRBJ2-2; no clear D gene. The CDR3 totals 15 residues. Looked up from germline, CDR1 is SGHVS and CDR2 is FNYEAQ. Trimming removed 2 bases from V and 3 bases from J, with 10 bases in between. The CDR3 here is CASSLLPGHTGELFF. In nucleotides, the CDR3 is TGTGCCAGCAGCTTATTACCCGGGCACACCGGGGAGCTGTTTTTT.

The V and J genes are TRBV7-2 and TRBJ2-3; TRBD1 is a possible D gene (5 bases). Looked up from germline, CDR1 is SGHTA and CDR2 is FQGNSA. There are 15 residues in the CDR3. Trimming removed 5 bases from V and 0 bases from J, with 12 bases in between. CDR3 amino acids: CASSRQQTSTDTQYF. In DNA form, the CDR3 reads TGTGCCAGCAGCCGACAGCAAACCAGCACAGATACGCAGTATTTT.

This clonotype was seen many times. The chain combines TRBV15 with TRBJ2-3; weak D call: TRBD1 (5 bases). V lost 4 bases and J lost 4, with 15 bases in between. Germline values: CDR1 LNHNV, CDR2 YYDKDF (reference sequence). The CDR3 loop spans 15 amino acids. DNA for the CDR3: TGTGCCACCAGCATCGCCCGTCTAGGGGCAGATACGCAGTATTTT. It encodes CATSIARLGADTQYF.

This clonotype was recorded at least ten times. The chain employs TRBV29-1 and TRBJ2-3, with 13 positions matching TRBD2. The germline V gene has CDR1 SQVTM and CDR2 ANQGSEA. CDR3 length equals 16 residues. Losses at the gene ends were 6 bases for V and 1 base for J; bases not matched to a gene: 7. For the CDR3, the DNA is TGCAGCGTGGGGGGGACTAGCGGGACTCGCACAGATACGCAGTATTTT. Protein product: CSVGGTSGTRTDTQYF.